This T cell receptor (beta chain) was recovered during a study of early T cells in non-severe SARS-CoV-2 infection (dated by TCRdb to the early 2020s). At the level of the whole study: Bulk RNA from unsorted whole blood was used for TCR sequencing, so alpha and beta chains could not be paired. Paper-wide results and their limitations: VDJdb matching was skewed toward anti-spike CD8 responses and likely underestimated virus-specific expansions by missing private and CD4 specificities.

For this clonotype: Its antigen is currently not known. No qualities accompany the bases; no much larger clone lies one base away.

A case-control design nested within a healthcare worker cohort in London, UK, was used, with weekly nasopharyngeal swab PCR tests and blood sampling performed. Healthcare workers were recruited between 23 and 31 March 2020, during the week of the UK lockdown, and were followed weekly for up to roughly 15 weeks. Library preparation employed 5' RACE. The run used a NextSeq 500. In the TCR library protocol, unique molecular identifiers were attached to individual cDNA molecules to correct for PCR bias and sequencing error. TCR alpha and beta chains were both sequenced, and the abundances of alpha and beta sequences in each sample were closely correlated with each other. The authors' pipeline ran thus. Decombinator V4 was used to annotate TCR sequences for V gene, J gene and CDR3. Expanded TCRs were defined as changing significantly between any two time points under a Poisson model with p below 0.0001. TCR abundances were normalised to the total number of TCRs sequenced per sample and expressed as counts per million. TRAV1-2 paired with TRAJ12, TRAJ20 or TRAJ33 defined MAIT TCRs, while TRAV10 paired with TRAJ18 defined iNKT TCRs. VDJdb, accessed 1 November 2021, was searched for CMV, EBV and SARS-CoV-2 annotated TCRs, with TCRs annotated for multiple antigens excluded. The raw public reads went through TCRdb reprocessing: fastp at Q25, MiXCR clone calling, in-frame beta chains kept. Each entry merges the rows of one CDR3 protein and shows their most common DNA and genes. In this record, the V and J calls reflect TCRdb's handling and not the investigators' own analysis. This sample lists approximately 83,000 distinct CDR3 sequences; 11% to 15% were detected once. Jointly, the top ten make up approximately 3.3% of the sample.

Unmatched junction bases come to 12, with V trimmed by 6 bases and J by 4 bases. The CDR3 runs 17 residues from the cysteine to the phenylalanine. Of all the DNA, just the CDR3 is kept, 51 bases in frame from base 1. Reading the germline V gene (reference sequence) gives CDR1 LNHDA and CDR2 SQIVND. The chain uses TRBV19 and TRBJ2-2, and TRBD1 aligns with 9 junction nucleotides. The TCR sequence derives from an adult who was a healthcare worker with PCR-confirmed SARS-CoV-2 infection or an uninfected control (not recorded which). Source material: whole blood. Read as DNA, the sequence is TGTGCCAGTAGAGCCCAAGACAGGGGGTCGCTCACCGGGGAGCTGTTTTTT. Its translation is CASRAQDRGSLTGELFF.